The 3 T cell receptor beta chains reported below all come from one sample, sequenced in a study of human T cells and chemical hapten exposure. As for time point: pre-sensitization, week 0. Treatment meaning: therapeutic diphenylcyclopropenone sensitization with weekly scalp DPC. TCRdb ran MiXCR on the RACE reads and lists one entry per CDR3 protein. The table lists about 92,000 distinct CDR3 sequences, 8% to 10% of them singletons, with around 3.6% in the top ten. Sequencing was performed on whole blood, taken in connection with sensitization to the hapten diphenylcyclopropenone (DPC). Receptors were obtained from a woman aged 35 to 49 with alopecia areata. Some clones in this sample may be carry-over from other donors' samples.

This clonotype appeared many times. V usage is TRBV6-5 and J usage is TRBJ2-1, with D tentatively TRBD1 (5 bases). The CDR3 extends over 15 amino acids. V gave up 2 bases and J gave up 5 bases, with 13 bases separating them. Germline-derived CDR1 and CDR2 are MNHEY and SVGAGI. Written as DNA, the CDR3 is TGTGCCAGCAGTTACAGGGGCGCCACCAACAATGAGCAGTTCTTC. Its protein product is CASSYRGATNNEQFF.

This clonotype has at least ten counts. V and J are TRBV24-1 and TRBJ2-5; D remains unclear. There are 16 residues in the CDR3. With 3 bases removed from V and 1 base from J, the gap between germline ends came to 14 bases. In germline, CDR1 is KGHDR, CDR2 SFDVKD. The CDR3 DNA is TGTGCCACCAGTGATCTGAAACCAGGTACCCAAGAGACCCAGTACTTC. Translated: CATSDLKPGTQETQYF.

The genes are TRBV6-2 or TRBV6-3 and TRBJ1-5; D ambiguous. In germline, CDR1 is MNHEY, CDR2 SVGEGT. CDR3 length: 14 residues. Between the trimmed V and J ends, which lost 3 bases and 6 bases, there was a span of 12 bases. The CDR3 sequence is CASSYFEGAQPQHF. The CDR3 nucleotides read TGTGCCAGCAGTTATTTTGAAGGAGCTCAGCCCCAGCATTTT.